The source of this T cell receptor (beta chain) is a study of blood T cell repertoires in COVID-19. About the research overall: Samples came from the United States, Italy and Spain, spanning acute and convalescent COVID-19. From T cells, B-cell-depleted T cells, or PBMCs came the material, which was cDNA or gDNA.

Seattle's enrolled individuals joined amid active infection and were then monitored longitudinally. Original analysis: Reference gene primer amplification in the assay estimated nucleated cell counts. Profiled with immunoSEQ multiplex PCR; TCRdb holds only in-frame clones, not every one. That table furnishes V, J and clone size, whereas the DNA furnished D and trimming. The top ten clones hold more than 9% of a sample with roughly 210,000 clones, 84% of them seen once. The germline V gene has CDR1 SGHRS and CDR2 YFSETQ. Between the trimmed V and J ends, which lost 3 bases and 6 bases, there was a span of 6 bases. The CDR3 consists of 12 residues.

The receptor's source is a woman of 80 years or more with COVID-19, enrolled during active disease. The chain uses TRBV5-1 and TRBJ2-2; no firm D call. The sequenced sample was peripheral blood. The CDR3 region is CASSWQSGELFF. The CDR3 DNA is TGCGCCAGCAGCTGGCAGTCCGGGGAGCTGTTTTTT.